A single T cell receptor (beta chain) is shown here with its context. Profiling relied on immunoSEQ multiplex PCR, and the TCRdb table lists in-frame clones only, not all of them. The data hold about 2 million clones, with approximately 94% observed a single time. This sample stems from a study of shared clonotypes between healthy human individuals. In the naive CD8 group, cells lacked CD45RO and were positively selected for CCR7, so terminally differentiated effector memory CD45RA+ cells were left out. CDR1 is SGHVS and CDR2 is FQNEAQ in the germline V gene. The CDR3 runs to 15 residues. Trimming removed 5 bases from V and 1 base from J, with 14 bases in between.

Sequencing input: naive CD8+ T cells sorted from blood. The chain uses TRBV7-8 and TRBJ1-1; D not resolved. This clonotype originated in a man younger than 30 in good health. The CDR3 is CASSPWGATNTEAFF. As DNA, the CDR3 is TGTGCCAGCAGCCCCTGGGGAGCCACGAACACTGAAGCTTTCTTT.